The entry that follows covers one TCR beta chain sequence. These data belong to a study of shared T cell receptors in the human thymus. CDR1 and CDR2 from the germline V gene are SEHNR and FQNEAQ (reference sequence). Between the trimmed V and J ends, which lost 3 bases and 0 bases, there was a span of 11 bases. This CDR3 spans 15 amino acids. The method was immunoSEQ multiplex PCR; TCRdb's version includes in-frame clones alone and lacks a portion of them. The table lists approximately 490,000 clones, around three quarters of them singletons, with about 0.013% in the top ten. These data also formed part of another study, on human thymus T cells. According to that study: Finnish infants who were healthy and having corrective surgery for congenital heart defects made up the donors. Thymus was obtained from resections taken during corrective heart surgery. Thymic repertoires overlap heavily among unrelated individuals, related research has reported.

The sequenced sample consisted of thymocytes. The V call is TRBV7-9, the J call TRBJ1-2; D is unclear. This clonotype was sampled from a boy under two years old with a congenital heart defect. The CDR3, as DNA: TGTGCCAGCAGCTTCTTCTCCTCTACTAACTATGGCTACACCTTC. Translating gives CASSFFSSTNYGYTF.